What follows is one T cell receptor beta chain and its context. Its antigen is unknown. MiXCR, applied by TCRdb to the RT-PCR reads, yields one record per CDR3 protein. The data hold some 550,000 distinct CDR3 sequences, with under 30% observed a single time. This CDR3 region has 14 residues. The germline CDR1 and CDR2 sequences are SGHDT and YYEEEE. V gave up 4 bases and J gave up 7 bases, with 14 bases separating them. This sample was taken from a study of response to subunit inactivated influenza vaccine. Whole-study findings and limits: It was the authors' suggestion that each seasonal influenza vaccination recruits few new T cells.

These same records also appear under a second study, on T cells expressing NK-cell markers. From that study: UMIs accompanied the 5'RACE template switching by which TCR beta cDNA was made. Seven donors tested HCMV-seropositive and one tested seronegative among the eight sequenced. Roughly 1.0-8% of CD8+ T cells in several donors belonged to dominant NKG2C+ clonotypes.

Source: CD4+ T cells sorted from PBMCs, taken approximately 13 days after vaccination. This TCR was recovered from a man aged 50-59 years who received an inactivated influenza vaccine. The chain is built from TRBV5-6 and TRBJ2-2; the D is unclear. CDR3 bases: TGTGCCAGCAGCCCCGTAGTGGCTAACGGGGAGCTGTTTTTT. Amino acids: CASSPVVANGELFF.